This TCR beta chain was identified during a study of T cells after yellow fever vaccination. Study details: Preparing low-cell-number fractions relied on SMART-Seq v4 Ultra Low Input.

TCRdb reprocessed the 5' RACE reads via MiXCR and lists one record per CDR3 protein. The sample has under 200,000 distinct CDR3 sequences, 6% to 7.5% seen once. This clonotype has just a few counts. Its antigen remains unidentified. V lost 0 bases and J 5 bases, leaving 16 bases between the germline ends. The CDR3 runs to 16 residues. From germline, CDR1 is LGHNA and CDR2 YSLEER. General study points: Though it reached lower strength, the secondary response hit its peak faster, day 5 versus 15. It was a small share of clonotypes that appeared in both CD4 and CD8 compartments.

Here the sequenced sample was CD4+ T cells sorted from PBMCs, taken 5 days after the first yellow fever vaccination. The chain employs TRBV4-3 and TRBJ1-2; tentatively, D is TRBD1 (6 bases). The receptor comes from a man aged 18 to 30 who received the YFV17D yellow fever vaccine. The CDR3 region is CASSQEWGAAVYGYTF. The DNA of the CDR3 is TGCGCCAGCAGCCAAGAGTGGGGGGCAGCTGTGTATGGCTACACCTTC.